A single sample is the source of the 7 T cell receptor beta chains below, sequenced in a study of blood T cells in healthy people across ages. The authors ran a second PCR of about 7 to 12 cycles using a sample-barcoded 5' primer and a J-beta primer mix. One entry per CDR3 protein results from TCRdb running MiXCR on the 5' RACE reads. Of just over 800,000 distinct CDR3 sequences listed, about 59% are singletons. Sequenced sample: blood. These receptors were collected from a man younger than 40 in good health.

V usage is TRBV7-3 and J usage is TRBJ2-3, with 8 positions matching TRBD2. The CDR3 is 14 residues long. V trimming: 7 bases; J trimming: 5 bases; junction bases outside the gene matches: 8. CDR1 is SGHTA, CDR2 FQGTGA, per germline. The CDR3, as DNA: TGTGCCAGCAAACGTAGCGGGGTAGAAGATACGCAGTATTTT. This encodes CASKRSGVEDTQYF. The variable domain in full, completed from reference TRBV7-3 and TRBJ2-3, reads GAGVSQTPSNKVTEKGKYVELRCDPISGHTALYWYRQSLGQGPEFLIYFQGTGAADDSGLPNDRFFAVRPEGSVSTLKIQRTERGDSAVYLCASKRSGVEDTQYFGPGTRLTVL.

V and J are TRBV20-1 and TRBJ1-5; 7 nucleotides align to TRBD1. This CDR3 has 14 amino acids. Looked up from germline, CDR1 is DFQATT and CDR2 is SNEGSKA (reference sequence). V lost 2 bases to trimming and J lost 2 bases; unmatched junction nucleotides: 3. CDR3 sequence (DNA): TGCAGTGCTAGAACAGGGGAGGGCAATCAGCCCCAGCATTTT. Residues: CSARTGEGNQPQHF.

The J gene is TRBJ2-4, the V gene TRBV4-2; the D gene is possibly TRBD1 (5 bases). CDR1 is LGHNA and CDR2 is YNFKEQ in the germline V gene. The V and J ends lost 4 bases and 0 bases respectively, with 22 bases between them. CDR3 length: 19 residues. The CDR3 loop is CASSPLGSPLGLAKNIQYF. The CDR3 DNA is TGTGCCAGCAGCCCCCTGGGTAGCCCCTTGGGGCTAGCCAAAAACATTCAGTACTTC.

The chain carries TRBV20-1 and TRBJ1-1; no firm D call. The CDR3 loop spans 12 amino acids. Germline CDR1 is DFQATT and CDR2 is SNEGSKA (reference sequence). V lost 2 bases to trimming and J lost 4 bases, with 8 bases between them. The CDR3 loop is CSARPIGTEAFF. The DNA for the CDR3 is TGCAGTGCTAGACCAATCGGCACTGAAGCTTTCTTT.

V and J are TRBV10-3 and TRBJ2-4, with 7 bases fitting TRBD1. Matching the DNA end better, TRBJ2-7 makes the J call doubtful. Germline assignment: CDR1 ENHRY and CDR2 SYGVKD. The CDR3 length is 14 residues. CDR3 bases: TGTGCCATCAGTGGAAGACAGGGTGGTGACGAGCAGTACTTC. As protein: CAISGRQGGDEQYF.

This clonotype came up once. The chain carries TRBV28 and TRBJ2-6; TRBD1 matches 8 bases. Per germline, CDR1 MDHEN and CDR2 SYDVKM. The CDR3 spans 15 residues. The trim removed 5 bases at V and 14 bases at J, leaving 14 bases unmatched. The CDR3 DNA follows: TGTGCCAGCAGTGCGGACAGGGAGAAAGGTCGACTCCTGACTTTC. Translation gives CASSADREKGRLLTF.

This clonotype turned up a few times. J is TRBJ2-1 and V is TRBV6-1, with 9 bases aligning to TRBD2. Per the germline V gene, CDR1 is MNHNS and CDR2 is SASEGT. J lost 8 bases, V lost 7 bases, and 9 bases had no gene match. The CDR3 consists of 14 residues. CDR3 in DNA: TGTGCCAGCATGCGTCTAGCGGGGACCCATGAGCAGTTCTTC. As protein: CASMRLAGTHEQFF.